Following are 2 T cell receptor beta chains from one sample sequenced in a study of blood T cell repertoires in COVID-19. Assay: immunoSEQ multiplex PCR; the TCRdb copy retains only in-frame clones and omits some. Among under 200,000 clones listed, about four fifths were seen once. Sequences were obtained from peripheral blood. The receptors derive from a woman aged 80 or over with acute or convalescent COVID-19.

This rearrangement joins TRBV6-6 to TRBJ1-5; D may be TRBD1 (6 bases). CDR1 MNHNY and CDR2 SVGAGI come from the germline V gene (reference sequence). This CDR3 has 16 amino acids. With 5 bases removed from V and 2 bases from J, the gap between germline ends came to 16 bases. CDR3 bases: TGTGCCAGCAGTCCTAAAACTAACAGGGGCAATCAGCCCCAGCATTTT. Protein sequence: CASSPKTNRGNQPQHF.

This chain connects TRBV7-2 to TRBJ2-3, with TRBD2 identical over 14 bases. The CDR3 has 14 amino acids. Germline CDR1 SGHTA, CDR2 FQGNSA. Trimming cost V 5 bases and J 8 bases; bases outside gene matches: 3. DNA of the CDR3: TGTGCCAGCAGCCAGGGACTAGCGGGAGTTACGCAGTATTTT. Residues: CASSQGLAGVTQYF.